The 11 T cell receptor beta chains below all came from one sample that was sequenced in a study of Graves' ophthalmopathy and Graves' hyperthyroidism. RNA transcripts served as template for amplifying TCR beta CDR3 sequences. First-round RT-PCR used HTBI primers; second-round multiplex PCR followed. MiXCR was run by TCRdb on the multiplex PCR reads, yielding one entry per CDR3 protein. The table shows fewer than 650,000 distinct CDR3 sequences, with about a fifth occurring only once. What was sequenced was peripheral blood. Receptors originate from a woman aged 18-30 years with stable Graves' hyperthyroidism. Some clones in this sample may be carry-over from other donors' samples.

Ten or more counts support this clonotype. The chain has TRBV20-1 and TRBJ1-1; D is ambiguous. The CDR3 has 12 residues. Germline assignment: CDR1 DFQATT and CDR2 SNEGSKA (reference sequence). Between the trimmed V and J ends, which lost 6 bases and 1 base, there was a span of 9 bases. The CDR3 nucleotides are TGCAGTGCCGCAGAAACGAACACTGAAGCTTTCTTT. Translated, it gives CSAAETNTEAFF.

This clonotype was recorded at least ten times. V and J are TRBV19 and TRBJ2-6; no firm D call. The V and J ends lost 7 bases and 0 bases respectively, with 13 bases between them. Germline V gives CDR1 LNHDA, CDR2 SQIVND (reference sequence). This CDR3 has 16 amino acids. The DNA of the CDR3 is TGTGCCAGTACCACAATTAGTTACTCTGGGGCCAACGTCCTGACTTTC. Translation: CASTTISYSGANVLTF.

CDR3 in amino acids: CSARGLAAQETQYF. In DNA, the CDR3 is TGCAGTGCCAGGGGACTAGCGGCACAAGAGACCCAGTACTTC. V gene TRBV20-1 combines with J gene TRBJ2-5, with 11 bases matching TRBD2. Looked up from germline, CDR1 is DFQATT and CDR2 is SNEGSKA (reference sequence). V gave up 6 bases and J gave up 2 bases; unmatched junction bases: 5. CDR3 size: 14 residues.

This clonotype showed up many times. The chain combines TRBV6-1 with TRBJ2-4; 10 bases match TRBD1. CDR3 length: 18 amino acids. CDR1 is MNHNS and CDR2 is SASEGT in the germline V gene. Trimming at V came to 5 bases and at J to 7 bases, leaving 17 bases not matched to a gene. CDR3 sequence reads: CASSQSRDRGNLGNIQYF. CDR3 in DNA: TGTGCCAGCAGTCAAAGCCGGGACAGGGGAAACCTGGGCAACATTCAGTACTTC.

This clonotype appeared many times. V and J are TRBV6-5 and TRBJ1-2; 8 bases agree with TRBD1. Germline CDR1 is MNHEY and CDR2 is SVGAGI. The CDR3 has 15 residues. J gave up 2 bases and V 4 bases, and 6 bases lay outside the gene matches. This CDR3 is CASSSPDRGNYGYTF. The CDR3 bases are TGTGCCAGCAGTTCACCTGACAGGGGCAACTATGGCTACACCTTC.

There are many counts of this clonotype. The gene calls are TRBV24-1 and TRBJ1-1, with D maybe TRBD1 (5 bases). Germline-derived CDR1 and CDR2 are KGHDR and SFDVKD. Deletions cut 1 base from V and 10 bases from J, with 9 bases between. This CDR3 spans 12 amino acids. The CDR3 is CATSDFVGVAFF. The CDR3 nucleotides read TGTGCCACCAGTGATTTCGTGGGGGTAGCTTTCTTT.

In this sample, this clonotype turned up many times. The chain is built from TRBV20-1 and TRBJ2-5; D gene unclear. V lost 3 bases, J lost 0 bases, and 5 bases lay in between. The CDR3 is 12 residues long. CDR1 and CDR2 (germline): DFQATT, SNEGSKA (reference sequence). The CDR3 bases are TGCAGTGCTAGGCCGTACCAAGAGACCCAGTACTTC. Its protein is CSARPYQETQYF.

This clonotype was recorded at least ten times. J is TRBJ2-5 and V is TRBV27, with TRBD2 as a possible D gene (5 bases). Looked up from germline, CDR1 is MNHEY and CDR2 is SMNVEV (reference sequence). Trimming shortened V by 5 bases and J by 5 bases, and 18 bases separated the two germline ends. The CDR3 runs 15 residues. DNA for the CDR3: TGTGCCAGCAGTCTCAATCAGCGGCCTCTGGAGACCCAGTACTTC. It encodes CASSLNQRPLETQYF.

The rearrangement uses TRBV7-3 and TRBJ1-5; D gene uncertain. The CDR3 sequence is 13 residues long. The germline V gene encodes CDR1 SGHTA and CDR2 FQGTGA. Trimming pared 2 bases from V and 3 bases from J, leaving 5 bases between. This chain's CDR3 is CASSLVANQPQHF. The CDR3 DNA is TGTGCCAGCAGCTTAGTCGCCAATCAGCCCCAGCATTTT.

This clonotype was seen ten or more times. The chain is built from TRBV7-6 and TRBJ2-2, with 7 positions matching TRBD1. The junction had 7 bases not matched to a gene; V was cut back by 5 bases and J by 4 bases. The germline V gene encodes CDR1 SGHVS and CDR2 FNYEAQ. The CDR3 is made up of 15 amino acids. CDR3 residues: CASSLGGAGTGELFF. CDR3 nucleotide sequence: TGTGCCAGCAGCCTAGGGGGCGCGGGCACCGGGGAGCTGTTTTTT.

This rearrangement joins TRBV12-3 or TRBV12-4 to TRBJ1-5; maybe TRBD1 (6 bases). Trimming cost V 3 bases and J 4 bases, with 13 bases left between them. CDR3 length: 15 amino acids. The CDR3 loop reads CASSFRRGRNQPQHF. The CDR3 coding sequence is TGTGCCAGCAGTTTTCGAAGGGGGAGGAATCAGCCCCAGCATTTT.